A selection of T cell receptor beta chains follows, all from one sample in a study of blood T cell repertoires in COVID-19. Only in-frame clones appear in the TCRdb table, and some are missing; sequencing was by immunoSEQ multiplex PCR. The sample consists of fewer than 300,000 clones, approximately 81% of them appearing once. The source material was PBMCs or T cells enriched from blood (not recorded which). The receptors were gathered from a woman in her forties or fifties who had recovered from COVID-19. Each CDR3 is given with its conserved first and last residue. Only part of the rows carry a size: once, few, many, or a class if the clone is expanded.

V gene: TRBV23-1; clone size: NA; J gene: TRBJ1-5; CDR3 protein: CASSRQNNQPQHF
V gene: TRBV5-6; clone size: NA; J gene: TRBJ1-5; CDR3 protein: CASSLGIQPQHF
V gene: TRBV3-1/TRBV3-2; clone size: NA; J gene: TRBJ1-5; CDR3 protein: CASSQDGGEPQHF
V gene: TRBV29-1; clone size: NA; J gene: TRBJ1-4; CDR3 protein: CSVARDEKLFF
V gene: TRBV30; clone size: NA; J gene: TRBJ2-2; CDR3 protein: CAWRRLAGMNTGELFF
V gene: TRBV13; clone size: NA; J gene: TRBJ2-7; CDR3 protein: CASSPRPRTSGTYYEQYF
V gene: TRBV5-1; clone size: NA; J gene: TRBJ2-7; CDR3 protein: CASSSSPNEQYF
V gene: TRBV27; clone size: NA; J gene: TRBJ2-7; CDR3 protein: CATGLAGSLGEQYF
V gene: TRBV3-1/TRBV3-2; clone size: NA; J gene: TRBJ1-6; CDR3 protein: CASSQRTGSSYNSPLHF
V gene: TRBV12-3/TRBV12-4; clone size: NA; J gene: TRBJ2-3; CDR3 protein: CASKRRVPDTQYF
V gene: TRBV19; clone size: NA; J gene: TRBJ1-1; CDR3 protein: CASRDRVNTEAFF
V gene: TRBV12-2; clone size: NA; J gene: TRBJ2-7; CDR3 protein: CASRPRATGGHSSPSYEQYF
V gene: TRBV15; clone size: NA; J gene: TRBJ1-5; CDR3 protein: CATSRNTGVYQPQHF
V gene: TRBV27; clone size: once; J gene: TRBJ1-2; CDR3 protein: CASNGGQGNYGYTF
V gene: TRBV4-2; clone size: NA; J gene: TRBJ1-5; CDR3 protein: CASSQDGGLEPQHF
V gene: TRBV19; clone size: NA; J gene: TRBJ1-1; CDR3 protein: CASSIPGLGEAFF
V gene: TRBV6-2/TRBV6-3; clone size: NA; J gene: TRBJ1-5; CDR3 protein: CASSRDRVNQPQHF
V gene: TRBV20-1; clone size: NA; J gene: TRBJ1-5; CDR3 protein: CSASQVGGYQPQHF
V gene: TRBV5-1; clone size: once; J gene: TRBJ2-1; CDR3 protein: CASSAGTSAFNEQFF
V gene: TRBV6-6; clone size: NA; J gene: TRBJ1-2; CDR3 protein: CASNTGTAYGYTF
V gene: TRBV19; clone size: NA; J gene: TRBJ1-5; CDR3 protein: CASSWDRKQPQHF
V gene: TRBV6-5; clone size: NA; J gene: TRBJ2-1; CDR3 protein: CASGEDRSYNEQFF
V gene: TRBV2; clone size: NA; J gene: TRBJ2-5; CDR3 protein: CASKGLASQETQYF
V gene: TRBV2; clone size: NA; J gene: TRBJ2-1; CDR3 protein: CASRYETGAYANEQFF
V gene: TRBV7-8; clone size: few; J gene: TRBJ1-1; CDR3 protein: CASSSGHANTEAFF
V gene: TRBV5-1; clone size: NA; J gene: TRBJ1-1; CDR3 protein: CASSLAGAIMNTEAFF
V gene: TRBV18; clone size: NA; J gene: TRBJ2-5; CDR3 protein: CASSLSGTVQETQYF
V gene: TRBV9; clone size: many; J gene: TRBJ2-3; CDR3 protein: CASSVTRSGGAADTQYF
V gene: TRBV7-3; clone size: NA; J gene: TRBJ2-3; CDR3 protein: CASSAGPSSDTQYF
V gene: TRBV18; clone size: NA; J gene: TRBJ1-3; CDR3 protein: CASSQRTGSGNTIYF
V gene: TRBV28; clone size: NA; J gene: TRBJ1-6; CDR3 protein: CASSPEGPPLHF
V gene: TRBV11-2; clone size: NA; J gene: TRBJ2-5; CDR3 protein: CASSLGTAYQETQYF
V gene: TRBV19; clone size: NA; J gene: TRBJ2-7; CDR3 protein: CASSRTGGYEQYF
V gene: TRBV2; clone size: NA; J gene: TRBJ1-1; CDR3 protein: CASGGHMNTEAFF
V gene: TRBV9; clone size: NA; J gene: TRBJ1-1; CDR3 protein: CASSAGPGEIGTEAFF
V gene: TRBV18; clone size: NA; J gene: TRBJ1-6; CDR3 protein: CASSPGGDSPLHF
V gene: TRBV30; clone size: NA; J gene: TRBJ1-5; CDR3 protein: CAWSPGQGPNQPQHF
V gene: TRBV7-9; clone size: NA; J gene: TRBJ2-7; CDR3 protein: CASSPQQGGRYEQYF
V gene: TRBV2; clone size: NA; J gene: TRBJ1-1; CDR3 protein: CASSENQGAAFF
V gene: TRBV4-1; clone size: few; J gene: TRBJ1-1; CDR3 protein: CASSQDSTAGTEAFF
V gene: TRBV6-5; clone size: NA; J gene: TRBJ2-7; CDR3 protein: CASGATGPSYEQYF